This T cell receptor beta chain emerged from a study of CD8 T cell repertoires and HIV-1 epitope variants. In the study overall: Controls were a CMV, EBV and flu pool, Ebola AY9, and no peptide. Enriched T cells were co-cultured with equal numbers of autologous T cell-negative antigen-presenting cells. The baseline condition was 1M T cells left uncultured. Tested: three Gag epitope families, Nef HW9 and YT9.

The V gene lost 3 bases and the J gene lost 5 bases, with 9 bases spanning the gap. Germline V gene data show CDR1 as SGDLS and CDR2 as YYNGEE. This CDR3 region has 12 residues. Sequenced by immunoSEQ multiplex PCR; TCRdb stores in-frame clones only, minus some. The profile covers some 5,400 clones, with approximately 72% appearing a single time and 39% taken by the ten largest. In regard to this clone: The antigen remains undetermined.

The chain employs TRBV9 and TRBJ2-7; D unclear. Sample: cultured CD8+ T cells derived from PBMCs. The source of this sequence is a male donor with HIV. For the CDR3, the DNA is TGTGCCAGCAGCGGGATCAGCAACGAGCAGTACTTC. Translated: CASSGISNEQYF.